This T cell receptor beta chain came from a study of graft-versus-host responses after intestinal transplantation. Notes on the study in general: GvH clonotypes were identified within recipient marrow, with a subset emerging first in ileum or blood.

Here immunoSEQ multiplex PCR was the method, and the copy in TCRdb shows in-frame clones only, minus some. The sample lists approximately 130,000 clones, more than 90% occurring once. As for this clone: Antigen: not known.

CDR3 length: 12 amino acids. V lost 0 bases to trimming and J lost 4 bases, with 3 bases between them. Germline values: CDR1 MNHNS, CDR2 SASEGT. The sequencing here drew on unstimulated CD4+ T cells sorted from spleen or lymph node cells, taken before intestinal transplant. The receptor was derived from a human donor who received an intestinal transplant. V and J are TRBV6-1 and TRBJ1-2; D not resolved. CDR3 amino acids: CASSEAPYGYTF. The CDR3 nucleotides read TGTGCCAGCAGTGAAGCGCCCTATGGCTACACCTTC.